This T cell receptor (beta chain) was sequenced during a study of molecular identifiers for immune sequencing clone quantification. About the research overall: For replicates, RNA isolated from roughly 21,000 or 96,000 naive CD8 cells was divided into five portions, of which four were sequenced.

This clonotype has ten or more counts. Its antigen remains unknown. This CDR3 region has 15 residues. Deletions cut 2 bases from V and 0 bases from J, with 5 bases between. Germline V gives CDR1 SGHAT, CDR2 FQNNGV. TCRdb analysed the PCR reads with MiXCR anew, one entry per CDR3 protein. The sample gives 38,000 or so distinct CDR3 sequences, less than 20% of which show up once; under 8.5% is in the top ten. General study findings and limits: Spiked TCR RNA from one Jurkat cell reportedly showed up when mixed among over 900,000 naive cells.

This receptor was taken from a human donor in good health. Some libraries in this study had Jurkat cell RNA spiked in. What was sequenced was naive CD8+ T cells from blood, with Jurkat cell RNA spiked in. The subset here: FACS-sorted CD8+CD4-CCR7+CD45RA+ naive T cells. V usage is TRBV11-2 and J usage is TRBJ2-6; D unclear. The CDR3 sequence is CASSLLDSGANVLTF. CDR3 bases: TGTGCCAGCAGCTTATTGGACTCTGGGGCCAACGTCCTGACTTTC.